The next 4 T cell receptor beta chains were all read from a single sample in a study of T cells in Graves' hyperthyroidism and ophthalmopathy. TCR beta CDR3 sequences were amplified from RNA transcripts. HTBI primers were employed in a first-round RT-PCR of the TCR CDR3. TCRdb analysed the multiplex PCR reads with MiXCR anew, one entry per CDR3 protein. The data hold about 380,000 distinct CDR3 sequences, with about a fifth observed a single time. Specimen: blood. The receptors here all came from a man younger than 30 with Graves' ophthalmopathy.

The V and J genes are TRBV6-1 and TRBJ2-7; 8 nucleotides align to TRBD1. The CDR3 runs to 15 residues. Germline lookup yields CDR1 MNHNS and CDR2 SASEGT. V trimming: 2 bases; J trimming: 0 bases; junction bases outside the gene matches: 3. The CDR3 protein is CASSEIGTGSYEQYF. The CDR3 DNA follows: TGTGCCAGCAGTGAAATAGGGACAGGCTCCTACGAGCAGTACTTC.

This clonotype was counted between two and nine times. V gene TRBV6-1 combines with J gene TRBJ1-6, with 9 nucleotides matching TRBD1. The CDR3 has 14 residues. Germline loops: CDR1 MNHNS, CDR2 SASEGT. The V gene end was trimmed by 6 bases and the J gene end by 9 bases; junction bases not matched to a gene: 6. In DNA, the CDR3 is TGTGCCAGCAGCCAGACGGACAGGGGTTCACCCCTCCACTTT. Residues: CASSQTDRGSPLHF.

At least ten counts were recorded for this clonotype. The chain joins TRBV7-8 to TRBJ1-2, with a weak D call TRBD1 (5 bases). Germline V CDR1 and CDR2: SGHVS, FQNEAQ. Trimming stripped 5 bases from V and 8 bases from J, with 12 bases between. The CDR3 contains 12 residues. The CDR3 nucleotides read TGTGCCAGCAGCCCTGGGGCCGGGGGCTACACCTTC. Protein sequence: CASSPGAGGYTF.

This clonotype turned up a few times. The V and J genes are TRBV10-3 and TRBJ2-1; 8 bases map to TRBD1. The CDR3 sequence is 17 residues long. V was pared by 3 bases and J by 0 bases, with 7 bases of the junction left unmatched. Germline-derived CDR1 and CDR2 are ENHRY and SYGVKD. The CDR3: CAISDQSGGASYNEQFF. CDR3 nucleotides: TGTGCCATCAGTGACCAATCAGGGGGCGCCTCCTACAATGAGCAGTTCTTC.